The clone carrying this T cell receptor beta chain occurred a few times. Its antigen is unidentified. A much larger clone lies one base from this, so it may be a read error. The source of the sample is a study of prognosis after radiotherapy for stage I lung cancer. As for the study in general: The study enrolled patients with stage I non-small cell lung cancer between 2018 and 2019. Overall study results and limits: Reportedly, TRBV and TRBJ gene usage varied with metastasis presence.

Per the germline V gene, CDR1 is SEHNR and CDR2 is FQNEAQ (reference sequence). The CDR3 runs 14 residues. Amplification of TCR beta CDR3 from genomic DNA used two-round multiplex PCR. Primers targeting each individual TRBV and TRBJ gene were applied in first-round PCR. In TCRdb, the multiplex PCR reads were re-called with MiXCR into one record per CDR3 protein. The data hold fewer than 35,000 distinct CDR3 sequences, with under 60% observed a single time. The authors drew approximately 6 milliliters of peripheral blood at each of two time points. Sequencing used PBMCs, obtained before or after stereotactic body radiation therapy (not recorded which). This sequence was found in a donor aged 50 or older with non-small cell lung cancer. This chain links TRBV7-9 with TRBJ2-3; no firm D call. The CDR3 DNA sequence: TGTGACAGCAGCTTAGGTACCTCCTCTGATACGCAGTATTTT. The encoded protein is CDSSLGTSSDTQYF.